The rows below give T cell receptor beta chains drawn from one sample of a study of beta chain features in type 1 diabetes. Sequencing was performed with immunoSEQ multiplex PCR; in TCRdb, only in-frame clones are kept and a portion is missing. Of 140,000 or so clones listed, about a tenth are singletons. Sequenced material: central memory CD4+ T cells from blood. These TCRs come from a man between 18 and 35 years old in good health. Each CDR3 is given with its conserved first and last residue. The D gene is left open where the match is weak. Expanded clones get a size class; other rows say once, few or many, or leave the size out.

j_gene: TRBJ1-1
d_gene: TRBD1
v_gene: TRBV7-6
abundance: NA
CDR3aa: CASSGGTGRRTEAFF
CDR3nt: TGTGCCAGCAGCGGAGGGACAGGGAGGCGTACTGAAGCTTTCTTT

j_gene: TRBJ2-3
d_gene: TRBD2
v_gene: TRBV7-8
abundance: NA
CDR3aa: CASSLSPAGGADTQYF
CDR3nt: TGTGCCAGCAGCTTATCCCCAGCGGGGGGGGCAGATACGCAGTATTTT

j_gene: TRBJ1-1
d_gene: NA
v_gene: TRBV12-5
abundance: few
CDR3aa: CASGLTPVNTEAFF
CDR3nt: TGTGCTAGTGGTTTGACGCCGGTGAACACTGAAGCTTTCTTT

j_gene: TRBJ2-5
d_gene: NA
v_gene: TRBV2
abundance: few
CDR3aa: CASSGQTQYF
CDR3nt: TGTGCCAGCAGTGGGCAGACCCAGTACTTC

j_gene: TRBJ1-5
d_gene: TRBD1
v_gene: TRBV7-8
abundance: many
CDR3aa: CASRDRGNQPQHF
CDR3nt: TGTGCCAGCAGGGACAGGGGCAATCAGCCCCAGCATTTT

j_gene: TRBJ1-1
d_gene: NA
v_gene: TRBV6-5
abundance: few
CDR3aa: CASKDQGLTEAFF
CDR3nt: TGTGCAAGCAAAGACCAGGGGCTCACTGAAGCTTTCTTT

j_gene: TRBJ1-2
d_gene: TRBD1
v_gene: TRBV30
abundance: few
CDR3aa: CAWSLGQGSGGYTF
CDR3nt: TGTGCCTGGAGTCTCGGACAGGGCAGCGGCGGCTACACCTTC

j_gene: TRBJ2-7
d_gene: TRBD1
v_gene: TRBV18
abundance: NA
CDR3aa: CASSQDRSYEQYF
CDR3nt: TGTGCCAGCTCACAGGACAGGAGCTACGAGCAGTACTTC

j_gene: TRBJ1-3
d_gene: NA
v_gene: TRBV9
abundance: NA
CDR3aa: CASSAGTPGNTIYF
CDR3nt: TGTGCCAGCAGCGCCGGGACACCTGGAAACACCATATATTTT

j_gene: TRBJ2-5
d_gene: TRBD2
v_gene: TRBV27
abundance: many
CDR3aa: CASSFTSGGALETQYF
CDR3nt: TGTGCCAGCAGTTTTACTAGCGGGGGGGCCTTGGAGACCCAGTACTTC

j_gene: TRBJ1-2
d_gene: NA
v_gene: TRBV11-2
abundance: NA
CDR3aa: CASSAATKGHYGYTF
CDR3nt: TGTGCCAGCAGCGCAGCAACAAAGGGGCACTATGGCTACACCTTC

j_gene: TRBJ1-1
d_gene: TRBD1
v_gene: TRBV7-9
abundance: NA
CDR3aa: CASSQQGNTEAFF
CDR3nt: TGTGCCAGCAGCCAACAGGGGAATACTGAAGCTTTCTTT

j_gene: TRBJ2-5
d_gene: TRBD2
v_gene: TRBV7-2
abundance: few
CDR3aa: CASSPPPPLAGVRETQYF
CDR3nt: TGTGCCAGCAGCCCACCCCCCCCACTAGCGGGGGTTAGGGAGACCCAGTACTTC

j_gene: TRBJ1-6
d_gene: NA
v_gene: TRBV21-1
abundance: few
CDR3aa: CASSRDRGQGSPLHF
CDR3nt: TGTGCCAGCAGTCGGGACAGGGGGCAGGGATCACCCCTCCACTTT

j_gene: TRBJ2-5
d_gene: TRBD2
v_gene: TRBV29-1
abundance: NA
CDR3aa: CSVVPLANQETQYF
CDR3nt: TGCAGCGTCGTCCCACTAGCGAACCAAGAGACCCAGTACTTC

j_gene: TRBJ2-1
d_gene: TRBD2
v_gene: TRBV4-2
abundance: few
CDR3aa: CASSLSSGGAREQFF
CDR3nt: TGTGCCAGCAGCCTAAGTAGCGGGGGGGCCAGGGAGCAGTTCTTC

j_gene: TRBJ2-6
d_gene: NA
v_gene: TRBV7-8
abundance: few
CDR3aa: CASSSNSGANVLTF
CDR3nt: TGTGCCAGCAGCTCAAACTCTGGGGCCAACGTCCTGACTTTC

j_gene: TRBJ1-4
d_gene: TRBD1
v_gene: TRBV6-6
abundance: NA
CDR3aa: CATDRTGLNEKLFF
CDR3nt: TGTGCCACCGATAGGACAGGTCTTAATGAAAAACTGTTTTTT

j_gene: TRBJ2-1
d_gene: NA
v_gene: TRBV4-1
abundance: many
CDR3aa: CASRPLAASSYNEQFF
CDR3nt: TGCGCCAGCAGACCTTTGGCGGCCAGCTCCTACAATGAGCAGTTCTTC

j_gene: TRBJ1-5
d_gene: NA
v_gene: TRBV4-1
abundance: NA
CDR3aa: CASGRQAVSNQPQHF
CDR3nt: TGCGCCAGCGGTAGACAGGCCGTTAGCAATCAGCCCCAGCATTTT

j_gene: TRBJ1-1
d_gene: NA
v_gene: TRBV5-1
abundance: NA
CDR3aa: CASSLEYGNTEAFF
CDR3nt: TGCGCCAGCAGCTTGGAATACGGGAACACTGAAGCTTTCTTT

j_gene: TRBJ2-7
d_gene: TRBD1
v_gene: TRBV5-4
abundance: few
CDR3aa: CASSLGTGDLYEQYF
CDR3nt: TGTGCCAGCAGCTTAGGGACAGGGGACCTATACGAGCAGTACTTC

j_gene: TRBJ1-1
d_gene: TRBD1
v_gene: TRBV6-1
abundance: NA
CDR3aa: CASISLPGQGFEAFF
CDR3nt: TGTGCCAGCATATCCCTGCCGGGACAGGGTTTTGAAGCTTTCTTT

j_gene: TRBJ2-7
d_gene: NA
v_gene: TRBV23-1
abundance: few
CDR3aa: CASSQSRGAGVYEQYF
CDR3nt: TGCGCCAGCAGTCAATCACGGGGGGCAGGGGTCTACGAGCAGTACTTC

j_gene: TRBJ2-3
d_gene: TRBD1
v_gene: TRBV5-1
abundance: NA
CDR3aa: CASSTGQVPDTQYF
CDR3nt: TGCGCCAGCAGCACCGGACAGGTGCCAGATACGCAGTATTTT

j_gene: TRBJ2-7
d_gene: NA
v_gene: TRBV6-5
abundance: NA
CDR3aa: CASMRTAANSYEQYF
CDR3nt: TGTGCCAGCATGAGGACAGCCGCCAACTCCTACGAGCAGTACTTC

j_gene: TRBJ2-7
d_gene: TRBD1
v_gene: TRBV11-2
abundance: few
CDR3aa: CASSEGTAYEQYF
CDR3nt: TGTGCCAGCAGCGAAGGGACAGCCTACGAGCAGTACTTC

j_gene: TRBJ2-6
d_gene: NA
v_gene: TRBV6-5
abundance: few
CDR3aa: CASSAGAAGANVLTF
CDR3nt: TGTGCCAGCAGTGCCGGAGCCGCTGGGGCCAACGTCCTGACTTTC

j_gene: TRBJ2-2
d_gene: NA
v_gene: TRBV9
abundance: NA
CDR3aa: CASSVVRTGELFF
CDR3nt: TGTGCCAGCAGCGTAGTCCGCACCGGGGAGCTGTTTTTT

j_gene: TRBJ2-3
d_gene: NA
v_gene: TRBV14
abundance: NA
CDR3aa: CASSHGLTSQSTDTQYF
CDR3nt: TGTGCCAGCAGTCATGGACTAACTTCCCAGAGCACAGATACGCAGTATTTT

j_gene: TRBJ2-7
d_gene: NA
v_gene: TRBV6-4
abundance: NA
CDR3aa: CASSDPGSRYEQYF
CDR3nt: TGTGCCAGCAGTGACCCGGGGTCCCGCTACGAGCAGTACTTC